The source of this T cell receptor (beta chain) is a study of shared clonotypes between healthy human individuals (dated by TCRdb to about 2020). Describing the broader study: The cohort included a few men and a couple of women between 18 and 49 years of age. For each donor, CD4 naive and CD4 memory were each given three plates, CD8 naive was given two plates, and CD8 memory was given one plate. To estimate repertoire size and how much clonotype sharing occurs between individuals, the study deeply sequenced the blood TCR repertoires of five healthy adults. Different laboratories and diverse techniques were used to prepare libraries and sequence TCR repertoires, to increase sequencing depth and limit assay-specific biases. Leukapheresis yielded between about 0.94 and 9 billion PBMCs per donor.

This clone was counted a single time. Its antigen remains unidentified. Base qualities were left out, and no much larger clone turns up one base away. From its cysteine to its phenylalanine, the CDR3 spans 15 amino acids. Only CDR3 DNA remains: 45 bases, in frame from the first base. The trim is 4 bases for V and 3 bases for J, with a gap of 15 bases between the germline ends. CDR1 and CDR2, per the germline V gene, are SGHVT and SQSDAQ. Results the study describes overall, beyond this receptor: Even with the large sequencing depth, rarefaction of the sorted-subset datasets indicated that sequencing was incomplete. Larger estimated clonotype richness was generally found for naive subsets than for memory subsets. Clonotypes shared by all four sorted-subset donors showed higher generation probabilities than non-shared clonotypes. Because the study included a small number of donors, the genetic and exposure-history diversity represented was limited. Pairwise subsampling indicated that sequencing depth was expected to affect the degree of clonotype sharing among donors. Only blood was sampled, and tissue TCR repertoires likely differ from those in blood. Approximately 5% of naive CD4, 3.5% of naive CD8, around 2.3% of memory CD4, and less than 0.45% of memory CD8 clonotypes were shared across several donors.

TCR CDR3 regions were amplified from genomic DNA by multiplex PCR using the deep immunoSEQ assay. For each cell subset, the extracted genomic DNA was distributed evenly across all wells of several immunoSEQ 96-well plates, and each plate served as one replicate. For sorted subsets, 150 to 250 ng genomic DNA, equal to approximately 30,000 T cell genomes, was loaded into each replicate PCR. Purified libraries were quantified with a Qubit 3.0 fluorometer, sized on a Bioanalyzer 2100, and re-quantified with the KAPA Library Quantification kit. A separate single-read 150-cycle Illumina NextSeq 550 flow cell was used to sequence each immunoSEQ 96-well plate. The original methods were these. The immunoSEQ output contained only junctional sequences without quality scores, so filtering could not match that applied to full-length reads. To assign V/J genes and CDR3, sequences were annotated using PyIR, a Python wrapper for IgBLAST v1.9, with IMGT germline references. Any read was removed if the V/J assignment was weak (E-value above 1e-6), the CDR3 was missing, or the read contained stop codons, out-of-frame junctions, or ambiguous translated residues. A V3J clonotype was defined by an identical inferred V gene, J gene, and CDR3 amino acid sequence. To compute the percentage overlap between repertoires, the number of shared unique clonotypes was divided by the size of the smaller repertoire. Repertoire richness was assessed with RTK rarefaction, the Chao1 estimator, and Recon v2.1 estimates of unobserved clonotypes. Generation probabilities for all TCRbeta clonotypes obtained by the gDNA method from a handful of donors were computed using OLGA. TCRdb re-hosts the immuneACCESS table, in-frame sequences only. Its copies lack some clones; in the studies checked, an unresolved V gene accounts for under half of them, and the cause for the rest is not known. The DNA was the basis for D and trimming; V, J and clone size are from that table. This sample gives roughly 1.4 million clones in total; around 98.5% of them show up just once. The ten top clones hold about 0.4% of the sample.

The donors were healthy, HIV-negative adults with no recently reported acute infections or vaccinations. Only Caucasian adults living in Nashville, Tennessee, USA were represented among the donors. CD4+ T cells were enriched by magnetic negative selection; naive cells were then positively selected on CD45RA, and the negative fraction formed the memory subset. After blood collection by leukapheresis, PBMCs were isolated using Ficoll-Histopaque density gradient centrifugation and then cryopreserved in the vapor phase of liquid nitrogen. Analytical flow cytometry was used to check the purity and quantity of each magnetically sorted T cell population. Genomic DNA was isolated from every sorted fraction and measured by UV absorbance on a Nanodrop 2000c.

The material sequenced was naive CD4+ T cells sorted from blood. In light of the paper, this sample's cell subset or site label describes: CD45RA+ positively selected. This sequence was found in a man aged 30-40 years in good health. The chain is assembled from TRBV7-4 and TRBJ1-1; perhaps TRBD1 is the D gene, with 5 bases matching. The DNA is TGTGCCAGCAGCTATTCAGGGTTTGGGGACACTGAAGCTTTCTTT. The translation is CASSYSGFGDTEAFF.